This T cell receptor beta chain was sequenced during a study of T-cell memory formation after mild COVID-19. The study, taken as a whole, reports: CD4/CD8 balance characterized clones contracting day 15 to 85, and CD4+ skew characterized later expanders. Researchers could not confirm that second-wave clones peaking on day 37 targeted SARS-CoV-2. The pre-infection memory compartment contained some responding clones, suggesting cross-reactive memory joined. Contracting clones localized mainly to CM and EM when CD4+ and mainly to EMRA when CD8+.

TCRdb processed the 5' RACE reads anew with MiXCR; each CDR3 protein has one entry. The table has approximately 42,000 distinct CDR3 sequences, roughly 6.6% seen once. V lost 1 base and J lost 0, with 6 bases in between. The CDR3 extends over 14 amino acids. Germline assignment: CDR1 SGHTA and CDR2 FQGNSA. A note on this clonotype: Antigen unknown.

The clonotype originates from an adult who had mild COVID-19 (a few samples of this study predate the infection). Cell type and time point are not known. The rearrangement links TRBV7-2 to TRBJ1-2, with D unresolved. Sample: PBMCs or a T cell subset sorted from them (not recorded which). The CDR3 coding sequence is TGTGCCAGCAGCTTAGGCAAGACTAACTATGGCTACACCTTC. It encodes CASSLGKTNYGYTF.